These T cell receptor beta chains were read from a single sample in a study of chemoradiotherapy in HPV16-positive cancers. Method: immunoSEQ multiplex PCR; TCRdb's copy keeps in-frame clones and lacks some. Here the sample spans around 13,000 clones, around 66% being singletons. The sample was taken from a patient who underwent chemoradiotherapy. All receptors come from a human donor with HPV-associated anogenital cancer. CDR3s leave out the opening cysteine and the closing phenylalanine or tryptophan.

TRBV2,TRBJ2-4,ASSERQGIIQY
TRBV5-1,TRBJ1-1,ASSVLQGPRKEAF
TRBV11-3,TRBJ1-2,ASSDGVQGGYGYT
TRBV4-1,TRBJ1-2,ASSQDPGLGSDGYT
TRBV15,TRBJ2-1,ATRNPRGNEQF
TRBV7-9,TRBJ2-7,ASSSPSGRSYEQY
TRBV18,TRBJ2-2,ASSPRLAGDTGELF
TRBV6-1,TRBJ1-5,ASSEGVTGMQPQH
TRBV5-1,TRBJ2-7,ASSNPGTGNEQY
TRBV5-6,TRBJ2-2,ASSLAAGLAGELF
TRBV15,TRBJ2-3,ATSRVKNRVFDTQY
TRBV27,TRBJ2-7,ASSLSSVGRIEQY
TRBV19,TRBJ2-7,ASSLRVEQY
TRBV6-1,TRBJ2-7,ASKGIAGEQY
TRBV28,TRBJ1-1,ASSFTRSGNTEAF
TRBV30,TRBJ2-1,AWSVLGDEQF
TRBV10-3,TRBJ1-1,AISKMTGDISEAF
TRBV6-1,TRBJ2-1,ASSEDWGTYNEQF
TRBV4-3,TRBJ2-4,ASSQDRGGLGAKNIQY
TRBV4-3,TRBJ2-1,ASSQDFLAGNEQF
TRBV28,TRBJ2-1,ASSDWTGSYNEQF
TRBV27,TRBJ1-5,ASSFSSNQPQH
TRBV15,TRBJ2-7,ATSRDVGQSYEQY